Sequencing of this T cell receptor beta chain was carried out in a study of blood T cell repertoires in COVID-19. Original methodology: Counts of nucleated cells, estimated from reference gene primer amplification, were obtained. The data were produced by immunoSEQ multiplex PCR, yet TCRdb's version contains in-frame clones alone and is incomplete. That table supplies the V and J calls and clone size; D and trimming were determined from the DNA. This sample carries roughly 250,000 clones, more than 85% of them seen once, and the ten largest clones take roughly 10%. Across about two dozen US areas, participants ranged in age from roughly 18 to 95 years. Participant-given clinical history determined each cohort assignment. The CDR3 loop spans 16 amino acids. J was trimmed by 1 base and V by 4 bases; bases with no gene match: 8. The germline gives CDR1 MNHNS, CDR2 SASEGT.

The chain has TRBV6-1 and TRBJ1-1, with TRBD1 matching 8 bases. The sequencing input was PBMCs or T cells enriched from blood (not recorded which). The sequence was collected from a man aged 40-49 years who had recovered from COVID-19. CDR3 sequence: CASSGQGSPTNTEAFF. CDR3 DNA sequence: TGTGCCAGCAGTGGACAGGGGTCGCCGACGAACACTGAAGCTTTCTTT.